This T cell receptor beta chain came from a study of T-cell memory formation after mild COVID-19. Study-level information: Largely, TCR clusters stayed within a single donor.

TCRdb fed the 5' RACE reads into MiXCR, producing one record per CDR3 protein. The sample carries around 320,000 distinct CDR3 sequences, around 28% recorded once. The CDR3 is made up of 14 amino acids. Germline V CDR1 and CDR2: MNHEY, SMNVEV (reference sequence). V was shortened by 3 bases and J by 2 bases, with 10 bases between the two germline ends. The sequence came from an adult woman who had mild COVID-19 (a few samples of this study predate the infection). Cell type and time point are not known. Sequenced material: PBMCs or a T cell subset sorted from them (not recorded which). The rearrangement joins TRBV27 to TRBJ1-1, with no clear D. This CDR3 reads CASSFHPENTEAFF. Written as DNA, the CDR3 is TGTGCCAGCAGTTTTCACCCAGAAAACACTGAAGCTTTCTTT.